The 2 T cell receptor beta chains presented below share a single source sample, sequenced in a study of OX40 agonist ivuxolimab in advanced cancers. Libraries were made using the immunoSEQ multiplex PCR assay. Not all clones reach the TCRdb copy of this immuneACCESS table, which keeps in-frame sequences only. Checked studies attribute under half of the gap to unresolved V genes and leave the rest unexplained. This sample is represented by about 64,000 clones; 85% of them were singletons. The ten top clones hold 3% of the sample. The sequenced sample was CD4+ or CD8+ T cells sorted from blood, obtained in a trial of the OX40 agonist ivuxolimab. Receptor source: an adult with an advanced solid tumor such as melanoma, head and neck, liver or kidney cancer.

The rearrangement uses TRBV27 and TRBJ1-6; D gene unclear. The CDR3 is 13 residues long. The germline V and J ends were trimmed by 4 bases and 12 bases, with 13 bases remaining between them. Germline values: CDR1 MNHEY, CDR2 SMNVEV (reference sequence). The CDR3 DNA follows: TGTGCCAGCAGTTCCGGGCCCCGATTACCCCTCCACTTT. This translates into CASSSGPRLPLHF.

The chain links TRBV30 to TRBJ2-7; TRBD1 or TRBD2 may be the D gene (6 bases each). Trimming shortened V by 0 bases and J by 2 bases, and 11 bases separated the two germline ends. Germline-derived CDR1 and CDR2 are GTSNPN and SVGIG (reference sequence). The CDR3 runs 14 residues. This CDR3 reads CAWSVGGTTYEQYF. In DNA, the CDR3 is TGTGCCTGGAGTGTAGGGGGGACAACCTACGAGCAGTACTTC.